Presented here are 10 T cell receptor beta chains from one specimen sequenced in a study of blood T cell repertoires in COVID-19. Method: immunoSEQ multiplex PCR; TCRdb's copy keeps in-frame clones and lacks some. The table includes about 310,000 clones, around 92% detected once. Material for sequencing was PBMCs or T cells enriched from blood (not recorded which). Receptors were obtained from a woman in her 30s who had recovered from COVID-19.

The CDR3 here is CASSLSGGPGELFF. The CDR3 DNA follows: TGTGCCAGCAGTTTATCGGGGGGGCCCGGGGAGCTGTTTTTT. The chain combines TRBV28 with TRBJ2-2, with 8 bases lining up with TRBD2. CDR1 and CDR2 from the germline V gene are MDHEN and SYDVKM. The CDR3 contains 14 residues. Germline trimming cut 1 base from V and 6 bases from J; bases unmatched to any gene: 1.

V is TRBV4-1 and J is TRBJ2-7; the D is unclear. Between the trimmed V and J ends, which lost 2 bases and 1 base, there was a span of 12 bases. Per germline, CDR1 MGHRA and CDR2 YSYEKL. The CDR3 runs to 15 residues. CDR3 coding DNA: TGCGCCAGCAGCCAAAGAACCGAGGCGTCCTACGAGCAGTACTTC. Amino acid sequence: CASSQRTEASYEQYF.

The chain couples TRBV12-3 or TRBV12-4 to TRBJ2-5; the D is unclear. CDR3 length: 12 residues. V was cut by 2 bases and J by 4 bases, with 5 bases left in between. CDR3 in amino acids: CASSLNGETQYF. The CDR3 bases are TGTGCCAGCAGTTTAAACGGAGAGACCCAGTACTTC.

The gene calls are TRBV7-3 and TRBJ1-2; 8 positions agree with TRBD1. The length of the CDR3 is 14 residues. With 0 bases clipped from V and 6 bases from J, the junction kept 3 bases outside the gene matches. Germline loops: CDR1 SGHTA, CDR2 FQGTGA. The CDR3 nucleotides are TGTGCCAGCAGCTTAACTCTGACAGGGGATGGCTACACCTTC. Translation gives CASSLTLTGDGYTF.

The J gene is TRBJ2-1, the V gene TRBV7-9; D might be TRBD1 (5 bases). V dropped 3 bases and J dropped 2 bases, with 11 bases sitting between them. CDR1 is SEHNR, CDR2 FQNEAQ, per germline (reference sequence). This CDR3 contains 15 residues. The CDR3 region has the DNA TGTGCCAGCAGCTTTTCTAGGGGAACCTACAATGAGCAGTTCTTC. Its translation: CASSFSRGTYNEQFF.

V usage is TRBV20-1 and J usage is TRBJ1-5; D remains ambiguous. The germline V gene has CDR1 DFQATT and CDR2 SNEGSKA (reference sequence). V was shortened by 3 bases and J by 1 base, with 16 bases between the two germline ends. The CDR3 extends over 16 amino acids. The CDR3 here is CSASSYAGYSNQPQHF. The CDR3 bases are TGCAGTGCTAGTAGTTACGCGGGATACAGCAATCAGCCCCAGCATTTT.

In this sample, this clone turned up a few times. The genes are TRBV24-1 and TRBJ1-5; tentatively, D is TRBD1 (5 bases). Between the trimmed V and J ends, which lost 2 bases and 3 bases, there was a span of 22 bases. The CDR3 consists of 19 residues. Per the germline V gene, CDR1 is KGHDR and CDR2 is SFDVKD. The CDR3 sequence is CATSDSLGGASFHNQPQHF. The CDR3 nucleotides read TGTGCCACCAGTGATTCCCTGGGAGGGGCTTCCTTTCACAATCAGCCCCAGCATTTT.

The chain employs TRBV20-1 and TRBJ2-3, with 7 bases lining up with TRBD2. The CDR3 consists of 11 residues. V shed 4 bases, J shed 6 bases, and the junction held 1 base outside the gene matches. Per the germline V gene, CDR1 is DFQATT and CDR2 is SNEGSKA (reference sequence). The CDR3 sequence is CSAMGGDTQYF. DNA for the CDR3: TGCAGTGCTATGGGGGGGGATACGCAGTATTTT.

The CDR3 spells CASSQDETGGVYEQYF. DNA for the CDR3: TGTGCCAGCAGCCAAGATGAAACAGGGGGCGTCTACGAGCAGTACTTC. The V and J genes are TRBV4-2 and TRBJ2-7; 9 bases are a match to TRBD1. Trimming at V came to 0 bases and at J to 3 bases, leaving 6 bases not matched to a gene. The CDR3 loop spans 16 amino acids. CDR1 is LGHNA and CDR2 is YNFKEQ in the germline V gene.

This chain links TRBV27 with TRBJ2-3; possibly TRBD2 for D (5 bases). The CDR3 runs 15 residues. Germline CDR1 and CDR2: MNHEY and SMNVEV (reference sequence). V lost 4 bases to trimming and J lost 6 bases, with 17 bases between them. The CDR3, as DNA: TGTGCCAGCAGTTCGTCGACTGGAGGTTTGGATACGCAGTATTTT. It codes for CASSSSTGGLDTQYF.